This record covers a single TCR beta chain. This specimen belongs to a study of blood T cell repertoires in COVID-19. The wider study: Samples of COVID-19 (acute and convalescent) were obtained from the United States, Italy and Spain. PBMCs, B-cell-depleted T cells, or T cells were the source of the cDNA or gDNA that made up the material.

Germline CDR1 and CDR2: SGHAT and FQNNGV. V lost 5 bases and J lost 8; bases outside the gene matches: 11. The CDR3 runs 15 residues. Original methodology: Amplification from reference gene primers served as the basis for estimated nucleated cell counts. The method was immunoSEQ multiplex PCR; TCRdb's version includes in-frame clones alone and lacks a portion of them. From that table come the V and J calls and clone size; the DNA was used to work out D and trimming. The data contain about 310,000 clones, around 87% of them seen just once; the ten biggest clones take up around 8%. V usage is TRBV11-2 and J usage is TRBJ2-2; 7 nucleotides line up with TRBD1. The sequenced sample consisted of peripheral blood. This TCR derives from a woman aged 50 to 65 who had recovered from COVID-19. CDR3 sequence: CASSTDRALSGELFF. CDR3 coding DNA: TGTGCCAGCAGCACAGACAGGGCCCTATCTGGGGAGCTGTTTTTT.